The 28 T cell receptor beta chains listed next were all sequenced from one sample in a study of T cell repertoires in cytomegalovirus infection (dated by TCRdb to between 2018 and 2021). The run used an Illumina HiSeq 1500. Starting from the raw public reads, TCRdb applied fastp trimming at Q25, assembled clones with MiXCR and retained in-frame beta chains. Rows merge per CDR3 protein into single entries with the most common DNA and genes. The sample data list about 400,000 distinct CDR3 sequences, and 15% to 20% of these were observed just once. The ten largest clones take up around 10% of the sample. Input material: PBMCs. All receptors come from a human donor in good health (CMV status not recorded). Some clones in this sample may be carry-over from other donors' samples.

The chain couples TRBV11-2 to TRBJ2-1; no definite D call. Trimming stripped 4 bases from V and 4 bases from J, with 11 bases between. CDR1 SGHAT and CDR2 FQNNGV come from the germline V gene. CDR3 length equals 14 residues. CDR3: CASSSIKGYNEQFF. As DNA, the CDR3 is TGTGCCAGCAGCTCGATAAAAGGATACAATGAGCAGTTCTTC.

This clonotype was observed a handful of times. This rearrangement joins TRBV28 to TRBJ1-5; D not resolved. V was cut by 6 bases and J by 4 bases, with 16 bases left in between. CDR1 and CDR2 (germline): MDHEN, SYDVKM. CDR3 length: 15 amino acids. This CDR3 is CASRKTPLTNQPQHF. The CDR3 DNA sequence: TGTGCCAGCAGGAAAACCCCCCTTACAAATCAGCCCCAGCATTTT.

This clonotype was counted many times. This chain links TRBV7-2 with TRBJ2-3; possibly TRBD2 for D (6 bases). V lost 0 bases, J lost 0 bases, and 13 bases lay in between. Germline V CDR1 and CDR2: SGHTA, FQGNSA. The CDR3 is 17 residues long. The CDR3 here is CASSLARRETSTDTQYF. DNA of the CDR3: TGTGCCAGCAGCTTAGCGCGTCGGGAGACTAGCACAGATACGCAGTATTTT.

This clonotype has a count of ten or more. The rearrangement links TRBV7-2 to TRBJ2-5; D gene uncertain. The germline gives CDR1 SGHTA, CDR2 FQGNSA. The CDR3 is made up of 15 amino acids. Trimming pared 0 bases from V and 1 base from J, leaving 9 bases between. The CDR3 is CASSLARRRQETQYF. CDR3 DNA sequence: TGTGCCAGCAGCTTAGCTAGGCGTCGCCAAGAGACCCAGTACTTC.

In this sample, this clonotype turned up many times. V usage is TRBV12-3 or TRBV12-4 and J usage is TRBJ1-2, with D perhaps matching TRBD1 (5 bases). This CDR3 comprises 14 residues. Trimming stripped 4 bases from V and 7 bases from J, with 16 bases between. CDR3 protein: CASSSSRGDRGYTF. CDR3 coding DNA: TGTGCCAGCAGTTCCTCCCGTGGGGACCGTGGCTACACCTTC.

This clonotype was recorded at least ten times. The chain links TRBV7-2 to TRBJ2-1; D is possibly TRBD2 (5 bases). The V gene lost 5 bases and the J gene lost 4 bases, with 21 bases spanning the gap. Germline loops: CDR1 SGHTA, CDR2 FQGNSA. The CDR3 contains 17 residues. CDR3 loop: CASSLEGAYQSYNEQFF. The DNA of the CDR3 is TGTGCCAGCAGCCTCGAGGGAGCTTACCAGTCATACAATGAGCAGTTCTTC.

As for this clonotype: This could be a read error, since a much larger clone is one nucleotide away. This sequence joins TRBV7-9 and TRBJ2-7, with 7 positions matching TRBD2. Per germline, CDR1 SEHNR and CDR2 FQNEAQ (reference sequence). The CDR3 spans 15 residues. The CDR3 sequence is CANSPPGGGSYEQYF. CDR3 DNA: TGTGCCAACAGCCCCCCGGGGGGAGGTTCCTACGAGCAGTACTTC. Combining the CDR3 with reference TRBV7-9 and TRBJ2-7 gives the whole variable domain DTGVSQNPRHKITKRGQNVTFRCDPISEHNRLYWYRQTLGQGPEFLTYFQNEAQLEKSRLLSDRFSAERPKGSFSTLEIQRTEQGDSAMYLCANSPPGGGSYEQYFGPGTRLTVT.

This clonotype was seen a few times. The CDR3 nucleotides are TGTGCCAGCAGCAGCTCGGACGGTGAAGCTTTCTTT. Protein sequence: CASSSSDGEAFF. The chain uses TRBV4-2 and TRBJ1-1; D gene uncertain. This CDR3 contains 12 residues. Looked up from germline, CDR1 is LGHNA and CDR2 is YNFKEQ. Between the trimmed V and J ends, which lost 5 bases and 7 bases, there was a span of 11 bases.

Many counts were recorded for this clonotype. The gene calls are TRBV6-1 and TRBJ2-1; D call uncertain. The CDR3 covers 16 residues. V was shortened by 1 base and J by 0 bases, with 10 bases between the two germline ends. CDR1 is MNHNS and CDR2 is SASEGT in the germline V gene. The CDR3 sequence is CASSEGLPLSYNEQFF. CDR3 in DNA: TGTGCCAGCAGTGAAGGCCTACCCCTCTCCTACAATGAGCAGTTCTTC.

The V gene is TRBV28, the J gene TRBJ1-4, with D possibly being TRBD1 (6 bases). The CDR3 loop spans 14 amino acids. CDR1 is MDHEN, CDR2 SYDVKM, per germline. Between the trimmed V and J ends, which lost 3 bases and 8 bases, there was a span of 13 bases. The CDR3 DNA reads TGTGCCAGCAGTTTTCGGGGGGCAAAGGAAAAACTGTTTTTT. It codes for CASSFRGAKEKLFF.

The table lists this clonotype with a few counts. The chain couples TRBV11-2 to TRBJ1-4; D is undetermined. The V gene lost 3 bases and the J gene lost 5 bases, with 4 bases spanning the gap. Germline V gene sequence: CDR1 SGHAT, CDR2 FQNNGV. The CDR3 length is 12 residues. CDR3 sequence (DNA): TGTGCCAGCAGCTTCGTAAATGAAAAACTGTTTTTT. Its protein product is CASSFVNEKLFF.

This rearrangement joins TRBV7-9 to TRBJ1-1; D is uncertain. CDR3 length: 14 residues. In germline, CDR1 is SEHNR, CDR2 FQNEAQ (reference sequence). The V and J ends lost 2 bases and 1 base respectively, with 8 bases between them. The CDR3 nucleotides are TGTGCCAGCAGCTTATACAGCTCGAACACTGAAGCTTTCTTT. It specifies CASSLYSSNTEAFF.

The V call is TRBV7-9, the J call TRBJ2-3; D ambiguous. V dropped 4 bases and J dropped 14 bases, with 13 bases sitting between them. Germline CDR1 is SEHNR and CDR2 is FQNEAQ (reference sequence). This CDR3 has 11 residues. The CDR3 spells CASSYGPGWYF. The CDR3 DNA is TGTGCCAGCAGCTACGGTCCCGGGTGGTATTTT.

The rearrangement links TRBV7-2 to TRBJ1-1; D unclear. Per germline, CDR1 SGHTA and CDR2 FQGNSA. V was shortened by 5 bases and J by 4 bases, with 14 bases between the two germline ends. The CDR3 has 14 amino acids. In DNA form, the CDR3 reads TGTGCCAGCAGCCCGAGGGTTGGTGGCACTGAAGCTTTCTTT. Translating it yields CASSPRVGGTEAFF.

The J gene is TRBJ2-5, the V gene TRBV29-1; D uncertain. Germline V gene sequence: CDR1 SQVTM, CDR2 ANQGSEA. The V end was cut by 4 bases, the J end by 2 bases, with 14 bases between. The CDR3 totals 14 residues. The CDR3, as DNA: TGCAGCGTTGGTGGGTGGTCAGTACAAGAGACCCAGTACTTC. This translates into CSVGGWSVQETQYF.

This clonotype showed up just a few times. CDR3 sequence (DNA): TGTGCCAGCACCTATTCCGGGGATACGCAGTATTTT. Translated, it gives CASTYSGDTQYF. The chain couples TRBV6-6 to TRBJ2-3; D is undetermined. Germline V CDR1 and CDR2: MNHNY, SVGAGI (reference sequence). Trimming cost V 7 bases and J 6 bases, with 11 bases left between them. This CDR3 is built from 12 residues.

The rearrangement links TRBV18 to TRBJ2-5; D is undetermined. The V and J ends lost 3 bases and 0 bases respectively, with 11 bases between them. CDR3 length: 15 amino acids. Per germline, CDR1 KGHSH and CDR2 LQKENI. CDR3 bases: TGTGCCAGCTCACCCGGTCGGGCCCACCAAGAGACCCAGTACTTC. Translated: CASSPGRAHQETQYF. Full variable domain (outside the CDR3, taken from reference TRBV18 and TRBJ2-5): NAGVMQNPRHLVRRRGQEARLRCSPMKGHSHVYWYRQLPEEGLKFMVYLQKENIIDESGMPKERFSAEFPKEGPSILRIQQVVRGDSAAYFCASSPGRAHQETQYFGPGTRLLVL.

The V call is TRBV15, the J call TRBJ1-3, with D uncertain. CDR3 size: 13 residues. CDR1 LNHNV and CDR2 YYDKDF come from the germline V gene (reference sequence). V lost 5 bases and J 0 bases, leaving 5 bases between the germline ends. In DNA, the CDR3 is TGTGCCACCAGCCGGGGCTCTGGAAACACCATATATTTT. This translates into CATSRGSGNTIYF.

The chain carries TRBV28 and TRBJ1-1, with 7 bases fitting TRBD1. V trimming: 2 bases; J trimming: 1 base; junction bases outside the gene matches: 4. This CDR3 is 15 amino acids long. Germline CDR1 and CDR2: MDHEN and SYDVKM. The CDR3 DNA reads as TGTGCCAGCAGTTTAAAGGGGGCGGGGAACACTGAAGCTTTCTTT. It codes for CASSLKGAGNTEAFF.

V gene TRBV28 combines with J gene TRBJ1-1; 10 bases match TRBD1. The CDR3 runs to 16 residues. J lost 7 bases, V lost 6 bases, and 14 bases had no gene match. The germline CDR1 and CDR2 sequences are MDHEN and SYDVKM. The DNA of the CDR3 is TGTGCCAGCAGACAAAGAGACAGGGGGCTTTATTTTGAAGCTTTCTTT. It is translated as CASRQRDRGLYFEAFF.

This clonotype came up a few times. V gene TRBV7-2 combines with J gene TRBJ2-3; 8 nucleotides match TRBD2. The germline CDR1 and CDR2 sequences are SGHTA and FQGNSA. This CDR3 comprises 16 residues. Trimming cost V 3 bases and J 4 bases; bases outside gene matches: 9. The CDR3 loop is CASSFSLGGGADTQYF. DNA for the CDR3: TGTGCCAGCAGCTTTAGTCTCGGGGGGGGAGCAGATACGCAGTATTTT.

This clonotype came up a few times. This rearrangement joins TRBV6-5 to TRBJ2-1, with unresolved D. The CDR3 loop spans 14 amino acids. The V and J ends lost 5 bases and 8 bases respectively, with 16 bases between them. Germline V gives CDR1 MNHEY, CDR2 SVGAGI. CDR3 region: CASSPGSYGDEQFF. Written as DNA, the CDR3 is TGTGCCAGCAGTCCCGGGTCCTATGGGGATGAGCAGTTCTTC.

The V and J genes are TRBV6-6 and TRBJ2-7, with 7 bases lining up with TRBD2. Germline assignment: CDR1 MNHNY and CDR2 SVGAGI (reference sequence). The CDR3 is made up of 15 amino acids. V lost 6 bases, J lost 7 bases, and 15 bases stayed unmatched. The CDR3 sequence: CASSSSSGSVGEQYF. The CDR3 bases are TGTGCCAGCAGCTCCTCTAGCGGCTCAGTGGGGGAGCAGTACTTC.

This clonotype was observed at least ten times. The chain employs TRBV7-2 and TRBJ1-2, with a tentative D call TRBD1 (5 bases). CDR3 length: 16 amino acids. Germline V gene sequence: CDR1 SGHTA, CDR2 FQGNSA. V lost 1 base to trimming and J lost 0 bases, with 12 bases between them. The CDR3 region is CASSLGIGAANYGYTF. The CDR3 nucleotides read TGTGCCAGCAGCTTAGGGATTGGGGCAGCTAACTATGGCTACACCTTC.

The rearrangement uses TRBV6-6 and TRBJ1-2; maybe TRBD1 (5 bases). Germline-derived CDR1 and CDR2 are MNHNY and SVGAGI (reference sequence). Trimming took off 2 bases at V and 5 bases at J, with 12 bases between the two ends. The CDR3 runs 14 residues. The CDR3 nucleotides are TGTGCCAGCAGTTACGAGGCCAGGGATTATGGCTACACCTTC. The encoded protein is CASSYEARDYGYTF.

This clonotype was recorded many times. J is TRBJ1-2 and V is TRBV7-2; unclear D gene. Trimming removed 6 bases at V and 0 bases at J, with 14 bases between. The germline CDR1 and CDR2 sequences are SGHTA and FQGNSA. The CDR3 sequence is 15 residues long. The DNA of the CDR3 is TGTGCCAGCAGTTCCCTGAGGGCCCCTAACTATGGCTACACCTTC. Its protein is CASSSLRAPNYGYTF.

About this clonotype itself: One end of the junction varies from germline; a read error may be responsible. The chain combines TRBV12-3 or TRBV12-4 with TRBJ2-1, with TRBD2 as a possible D gene (5 bases). The CDR3 length is 15 residues. CDR3 nucleotide sequence: TGTGCCAGCAGTGCGGAGGTCCCGATCTACAATGTGCAGTTCTTC. It codes for CASSAEVPIYNVQFF.

This clonotype was observed at least ten times. This rearrangement joins TRBV12-3 or TRBV12-4 to TRBJ2-4; D not certain. V was pared by 0 bases and J by 9 bases, with 18 bases between. CDR3 length equals 16 residues. In DNA, the CDR3 is TGTGCCAGCAGTTTAGCGCATGGGGTAGGGTTGAGCATTCAGTACTTC. Its protein is CASSLAHGVGLSIQYF.